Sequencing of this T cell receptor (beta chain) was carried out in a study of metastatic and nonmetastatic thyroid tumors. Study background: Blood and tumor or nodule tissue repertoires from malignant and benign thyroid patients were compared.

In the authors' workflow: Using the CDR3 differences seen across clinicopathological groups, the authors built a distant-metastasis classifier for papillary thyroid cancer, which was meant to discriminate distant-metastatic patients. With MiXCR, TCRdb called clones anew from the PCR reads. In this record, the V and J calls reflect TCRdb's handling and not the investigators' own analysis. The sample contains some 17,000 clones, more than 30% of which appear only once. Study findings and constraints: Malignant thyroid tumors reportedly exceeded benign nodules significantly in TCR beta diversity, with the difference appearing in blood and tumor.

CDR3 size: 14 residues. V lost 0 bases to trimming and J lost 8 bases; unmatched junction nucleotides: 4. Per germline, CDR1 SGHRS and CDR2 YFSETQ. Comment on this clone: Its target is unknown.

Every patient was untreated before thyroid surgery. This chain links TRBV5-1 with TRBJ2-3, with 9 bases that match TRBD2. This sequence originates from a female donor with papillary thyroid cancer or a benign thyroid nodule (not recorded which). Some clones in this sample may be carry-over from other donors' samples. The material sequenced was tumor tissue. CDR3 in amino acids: CASSLEAGGSTQYF. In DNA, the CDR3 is TGCGCCAGCAGCTTGGAGGCGGGAGGGAGTACGCAGTATTTT. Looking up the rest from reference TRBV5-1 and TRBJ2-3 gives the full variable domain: KAGVTQTPRYLIKTRGQQVTLSCSPISGHRSVSWYQQTPGQGLQFLFEYFSETQRNKGNFPGRFSGRQFSNSRSEMNVSTLELGDSALYLCASSLEAGGSTQYFGPGTRLTVL.